The clone carrying this T cell receptor beta chain was found a few times. The study made its TCR cDNA through 5'RACE template switching. That step introduced a universal primer site along with UMIs. TCRdb reprocessed the 5' RACE reads with MiXCR, giving one entry per CDR3 protein. Here the sample spans approximately 300,000 distinct CDR3 sequences, 8.7% being singletons. V dropped 3 bases and J dropped 9 bases, with 24 bases sitting between them. CDR3 length: 17 residues. Per the germline V gene, CDR1 is KGHSH and CDR2 is LQKENI. This specimen belongs to a study of T cells after yellow fever vaccination.

The sequenced sample was PBMCs, obtained on the day of the first yellow fever vaccination. This clonotype originated in a man younger than 30 who received the YFV17D yellow fever vaccine. This chain uses TRBV18 with TRBJ1-5, with TRBD1 as a possible D gene (6 bases). The CDR3 nucleotides read TGTGCCAGCTCACCCAGCCCGACAGGAACCCTGGGAGCGCCCCAGCATTTT. This gives the protein CASSPSPTGTLGAPQHF.